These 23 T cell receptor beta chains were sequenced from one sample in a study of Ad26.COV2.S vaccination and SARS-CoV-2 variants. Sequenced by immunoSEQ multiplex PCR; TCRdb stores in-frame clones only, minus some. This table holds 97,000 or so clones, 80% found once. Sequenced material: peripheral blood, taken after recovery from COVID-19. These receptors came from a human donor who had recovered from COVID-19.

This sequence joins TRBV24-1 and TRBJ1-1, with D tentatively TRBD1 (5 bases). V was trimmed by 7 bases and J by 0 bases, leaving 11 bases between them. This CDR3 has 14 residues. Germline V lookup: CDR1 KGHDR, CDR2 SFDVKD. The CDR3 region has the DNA TGTGCCACCAGGCGAGGGGATGTGAACACTGAAGCTTTCTTT. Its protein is CATRRGDVNTEAFF.

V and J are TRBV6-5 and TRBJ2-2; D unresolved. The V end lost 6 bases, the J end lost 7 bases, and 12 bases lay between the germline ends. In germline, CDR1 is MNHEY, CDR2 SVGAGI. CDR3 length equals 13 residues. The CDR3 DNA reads TGTGCCAGCAGACCCCCTGGCGGCGGGGAGCTGTTTTTT. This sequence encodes CASRPPGGGELFF.

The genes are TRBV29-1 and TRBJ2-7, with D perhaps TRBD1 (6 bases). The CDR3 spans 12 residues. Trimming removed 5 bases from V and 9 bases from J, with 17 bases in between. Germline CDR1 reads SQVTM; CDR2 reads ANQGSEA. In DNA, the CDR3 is TGCAGCGTTTATACAGGGTCTGCGGGGCAGTACTTC. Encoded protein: CSVYTGSAGQYF.

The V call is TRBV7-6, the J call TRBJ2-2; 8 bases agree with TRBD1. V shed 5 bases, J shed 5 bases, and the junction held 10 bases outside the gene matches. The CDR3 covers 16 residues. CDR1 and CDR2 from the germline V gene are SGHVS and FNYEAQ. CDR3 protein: CASSPGQDVGTGELFF. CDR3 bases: TGTGCCAGCAGCCCGGGACAGGACGTAGGAACCGGGGAGCTGTTTTTT. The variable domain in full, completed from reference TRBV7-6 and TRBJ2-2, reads GAGVSQSPRYKVTKRGQDVALRCDPISGHVSLYWYRQALGQGPEFLTYFNYEAQQDKSGLPNDRFSAERPEGSISTLTIQRTEQRDSAMYRCASSPGQDVGTGELFFGEGSRLTVL.

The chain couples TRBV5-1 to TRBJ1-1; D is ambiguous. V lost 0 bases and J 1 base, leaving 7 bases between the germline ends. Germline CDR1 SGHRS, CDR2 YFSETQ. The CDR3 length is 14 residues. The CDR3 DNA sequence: TGCGCCAGCAGCTTGGTGGAACCGAACACTGAAGCTTTCTTT. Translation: CASSLVEPNTEAFF.

The CDR3, as DNA: TGTGCCAGCAGCGTAGGGCCCCCCGGGGGCAATGAGCAGTTCTTC. It encodes CASSVGPPGGNEQFF. The V gene is TRBV9, the J gene TRBJ2-1; possibly TRBD2 for D (6 bases). The ends were cut back, 0 bases at V and 6 bases at J, with 13 bases in the middle. Germline assignment: CDR1 SGDLS and CDR2 YYNGEE. This CDR3 comprises 15 residues.

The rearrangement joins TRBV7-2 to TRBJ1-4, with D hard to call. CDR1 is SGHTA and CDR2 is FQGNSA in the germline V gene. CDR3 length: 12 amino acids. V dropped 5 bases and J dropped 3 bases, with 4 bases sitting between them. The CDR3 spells CASSAPNEKLFF. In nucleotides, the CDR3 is TGTGCCAGCAGCGCCCCTAATGAAAAACTGTTTTTT. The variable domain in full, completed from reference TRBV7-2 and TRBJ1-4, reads GAGVSQSPSNKVTEKGKDVELRCDPISGHTALYWYRQSLGQGLEFLIYFQGNSAPDKSGLPSDRFSAERTGGSVSTLTIQRTQQEDSAVYLCASSAPNEKLFFGSGTQLSVL.

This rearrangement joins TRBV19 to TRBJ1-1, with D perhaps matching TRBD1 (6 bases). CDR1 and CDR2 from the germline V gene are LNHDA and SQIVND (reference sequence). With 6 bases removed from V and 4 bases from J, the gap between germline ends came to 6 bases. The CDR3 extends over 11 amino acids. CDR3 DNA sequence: TGTGCCAGTAGGGGGGCCACTGAAGCTTTCTTT. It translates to CASRGATEAFF.

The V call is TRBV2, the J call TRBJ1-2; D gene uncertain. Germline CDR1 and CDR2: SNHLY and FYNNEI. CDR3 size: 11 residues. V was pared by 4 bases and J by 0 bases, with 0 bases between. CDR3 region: CASSANYGYTF. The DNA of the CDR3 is TGTGCCAGCAGTGCTAACTATGGCTACACCTTC.

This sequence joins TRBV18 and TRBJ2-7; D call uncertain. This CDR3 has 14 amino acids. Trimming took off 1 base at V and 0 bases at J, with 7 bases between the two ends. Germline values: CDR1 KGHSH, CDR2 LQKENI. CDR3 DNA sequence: TGTGCCAGCTCACCACTTCAGAGCTCCTACGAGCAGTACTTC. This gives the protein CASSPLQSSYEQYF.

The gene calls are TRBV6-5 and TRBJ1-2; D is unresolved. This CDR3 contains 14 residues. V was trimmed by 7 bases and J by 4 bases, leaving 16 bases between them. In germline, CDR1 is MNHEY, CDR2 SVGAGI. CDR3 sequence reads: CASMRPGGLYGYTF. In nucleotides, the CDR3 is TGTGCCAGCATGAGGCCAGGAGGCCTCTATGGCTACACCTTC.

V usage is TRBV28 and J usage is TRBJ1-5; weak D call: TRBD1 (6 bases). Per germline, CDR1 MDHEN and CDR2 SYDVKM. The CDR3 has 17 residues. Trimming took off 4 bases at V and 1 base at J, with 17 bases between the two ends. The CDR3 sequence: CASSSKGRGGSNQPQHF. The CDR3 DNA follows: TGTGCCAGCAGTTCCAAGGGCAGGGGAGGCAGCAATCAGCCCCAGCATTTT.

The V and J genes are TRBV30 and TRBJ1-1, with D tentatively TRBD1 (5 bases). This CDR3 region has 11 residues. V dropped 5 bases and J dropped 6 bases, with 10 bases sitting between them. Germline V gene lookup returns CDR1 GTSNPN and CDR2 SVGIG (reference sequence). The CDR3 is CAWGGTAEAFF. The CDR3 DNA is TGTGCCTGGGGAGGGACGGCTGAAGCTTTCTTT. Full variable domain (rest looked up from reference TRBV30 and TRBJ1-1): SQTIHQWPATLVQPVGSPLSLECTVEGTSNPNLYWYRQAAGRGLQLLFYSVGIGQISSEVPQNLSASRPQDRQFILSSKKLLLSDSGFYLCAWGGTAEAFFGQGTRLTVV.

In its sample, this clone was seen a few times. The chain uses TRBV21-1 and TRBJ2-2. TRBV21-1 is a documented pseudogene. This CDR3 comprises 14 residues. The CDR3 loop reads CASSKGGTTGELFF. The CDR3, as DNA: TGTGCCAGCAGCAAAGGGGGAACCACCGGGGAGCTGTTTTTT.

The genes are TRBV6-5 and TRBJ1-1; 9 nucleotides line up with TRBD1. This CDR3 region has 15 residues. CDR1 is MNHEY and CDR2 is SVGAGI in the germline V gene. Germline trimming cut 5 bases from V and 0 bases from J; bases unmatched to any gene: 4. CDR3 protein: CASSRDRAVNTEAFF. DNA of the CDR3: TGTGCCAGCAGTAGGGACAGGGCCGTGAACACTGAAGCTTTCTTT.

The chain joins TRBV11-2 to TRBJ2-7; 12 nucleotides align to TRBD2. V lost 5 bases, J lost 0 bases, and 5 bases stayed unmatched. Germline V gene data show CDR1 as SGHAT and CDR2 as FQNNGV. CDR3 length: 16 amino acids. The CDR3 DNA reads TGTGCCAGCAGCCCTAGGACTAGCGGGGCCTCCTACGAGCAGTACTTC. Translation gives CASSPRTSGASYEQYF.

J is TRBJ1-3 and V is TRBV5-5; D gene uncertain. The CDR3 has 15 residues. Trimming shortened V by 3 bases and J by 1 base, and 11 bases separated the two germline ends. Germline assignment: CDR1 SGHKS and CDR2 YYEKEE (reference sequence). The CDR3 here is CASSSPLGSGNTIYF. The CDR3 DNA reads TGTGCCAGCAGCTCCCCCCTGGGTTCTGGAAACACCATATATTTT.

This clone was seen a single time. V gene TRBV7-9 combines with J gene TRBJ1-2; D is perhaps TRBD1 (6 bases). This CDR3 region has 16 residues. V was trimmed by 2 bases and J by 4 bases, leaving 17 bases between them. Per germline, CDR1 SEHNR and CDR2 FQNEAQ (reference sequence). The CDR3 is CASSLRPEDSSYGYTF. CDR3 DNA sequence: TGTGCCAGCAGCTTACGCCCTGAGGACAGCAGCTATGGCTACACCTTC.

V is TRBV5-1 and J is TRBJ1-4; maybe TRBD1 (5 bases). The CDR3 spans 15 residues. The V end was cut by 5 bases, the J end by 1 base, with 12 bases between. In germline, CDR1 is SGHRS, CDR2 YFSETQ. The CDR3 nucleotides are TGCGCCAGCAGGCCGGGGGTGGTAACTAATGAAAAACTGTTTTTT. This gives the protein CASRPGVVTNEKLFF. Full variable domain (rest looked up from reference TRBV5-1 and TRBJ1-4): KAGVTQTPRYLIKTRGQQVTLSCSPISGHRSVSWYQQTPGQGLQFLFEYFSETQRNKGNFPGRFSGRQFSNSRSEMNVSTLELGDSALYLCASRPGVVTNEKLFFGSGTQLSVL.

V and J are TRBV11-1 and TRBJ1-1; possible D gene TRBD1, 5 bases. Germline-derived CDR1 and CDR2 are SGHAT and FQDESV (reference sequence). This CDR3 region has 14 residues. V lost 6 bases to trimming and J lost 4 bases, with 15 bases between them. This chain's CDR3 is CASSSGPRSTEAFF. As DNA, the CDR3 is TGTGCCAGCAGTTCGGGACCCCGGAGCACTGAAGCTTTCTTT.

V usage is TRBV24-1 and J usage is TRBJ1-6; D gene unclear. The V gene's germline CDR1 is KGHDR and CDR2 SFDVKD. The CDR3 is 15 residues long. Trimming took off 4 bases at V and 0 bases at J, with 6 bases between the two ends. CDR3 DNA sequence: TGTGCCACCAGTGAGGGGAGCTCCTATAATTCACCCCTCCACTTT. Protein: CATSEGSSYNSPLHF.

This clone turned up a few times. CDR3 loop: CASRIGQGGSYEQYF. In DNA form, the CDR3 reads TGTGCCAGTAGAATCGGACAGGGTGGTTCGTACGAGCAGTACTTC. This chain links TRBV19 with TRBJ2-7; 8 nucleotides match TRBD1. The CDR3 consists of 15 residues. Trimming removed 6 bases from V and 4 bases from J; junction bases left unmatched: 11. Germline V gene lookup returns CDR1 LNHDA and CDR2 SQIVND (reference sequence).

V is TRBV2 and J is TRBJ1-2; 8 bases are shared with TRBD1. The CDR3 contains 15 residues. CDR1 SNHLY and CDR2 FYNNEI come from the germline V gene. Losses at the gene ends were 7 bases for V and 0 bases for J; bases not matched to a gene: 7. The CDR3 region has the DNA TGTGCCAGCACTCGACAGGGGTCGTCTAACTATGGCTACACCTTC. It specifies CASTRQGSSNYGYTF.